This T cell receptor beta chain was recovered during a study of T cell responses to AZD1222 COVID-19 vaccine. Study-level findings and limits: Two AZD1222 doses significantly raised spike-specific TCR breadth and depth over controls. Females outnumbered males among donors, who were mostly white British; clonal diversity was possibly underestimated. Baseline antibody screening turned up just a handful of seropositive AZD1222 recipients.

Sequenced by immunoSEQ multiplex PCR; TCRdb stores in-frame clones only, minus some. The sample comprises about 140,000 clones, over 80% of which are singletons, and 6% to 7.5% rests with the top ten. The count of this clone is one. Its specificity is unknown. Pooling was applied to second doses at about 4 or about 12 weeks. The V and J ends lost 4 bases and 1 base, in that order; junction bases with no gene match: 4. CDR1 and CDR2 from the germline V gene are LGHDT and YNNKEL (reference sequence). The CDR3 consists of 14 residues. This receptor was taken from an adult who received the AZD1222 COVID-19 vaccine. The source material was peripheral blood, sampled 28 days after the second AZD1222 dose. This sequence joins TRBV3-1 (or the pseudogene TRBV3-2) and TRBJ2-7, with 7 bases matching TRBD2. CDR3 sequence (DNA): TGTGCCAGCAGCCTGTACGGGGGGTCCTACGAGCAGTACTTC. Encoded protein: CASSLYGGSYEQYF.